This T cell receptor (beta chain) was obtained from a study of T cell responses to AZD1222 COVID-19 vaccine. Whole-study findings and limits: Compared with day 0, the breadth and depth of the Spike-specific TCR repertoire rose significantly after two doses of AZD1222. Among spike-specific TCRs, nearly half reportedly target unmutated variant regions.

Combined were second doses at about 4 or about 12 weeks. Some clones are missing from TCRdb's copy, which holds only in-frame ones; the method was immunoSEQ multiplex PCR. The sample yields nearly 35,000 clones, around 86% seen once. For this clone: Its antigen remains unidentified.

The germline V gene has CDR1 SNHLY and CDR2 FYNNEI. The length of the CDR3 is 14 residues. V was shortened by 4 bases and J by 0 bases, with 9 bases between the two germline ends. The chain carries TRBV2 and TRBJ1-1, with D unclear. Sequences were derived from peripheral blood, sampled 28 days after the second AZD1222 dose. This clonotype originated in an adult who received the AZD1222 COVID-19 vaccine. CDR3 bases: TGTGCCAGCAGTGTGTTGGGCATGAACACTGAAGCTTTCTTT. Amino acids: CASSVLGMNTEAFF.